This T cell receptor (beta chain) was recovered during a study of control samples from healthy donors and cancer patients. This CDR3 spans 12 amino acids. Germline V gene lookup returns CDR1 SGHDT and CDR2 YYEEEE. Deletions cut 1 base from V and 5 bases from J, with 6 bases between. The assay was immunoSEQ multiplex PCR, and TCRdb's table has in-frame clones only and misses some. The sample consists of roughly 150,000 clones, more than 85% of them appearing once. The sequencing sample was made of blood. The TCR comes from a man between 45 and 60 years old in good health. The rearrangement links TRBV5-6 to TRBJ1-1, with D unclear. The CDR3 sequence is CASSLRVTEAFF. CDR3 in DNA: TGTGCCAGCAGCTTGCGGGTAACTGAAGCTTTCTTT.